This T cell receptor (beta chain) was captured by sequencing in a study of control samples from healthy donors and cancer patients. Data came from immunoSEQ multiplex PCR; TCRdb stores just in-frame clones and leaves some out. The table records tens of thousands of clones, 70% to 90% of them present only once. Germline V CDR1 and CDR2: MNHNS, SASEGT. Trimming removed 0 bases from V and 2 bases from J; junction bases left unmatched: 2. This CDR3 comprises 16 residues. This chain links TRBV6-1 with TRBJ1-5; 9 nucleotides line up with TRBD1. Sequences were obtained from PBMCs. The sequence was collected from a woman in her sixties with head and neck cancer. For the CDR3, the DNA is TGTGCCAGCAGTGAAGCTACAGGGGGCGGCAATCAGCCCCAGCATTTT. This translates into CASSEATGGGNQPQHF.